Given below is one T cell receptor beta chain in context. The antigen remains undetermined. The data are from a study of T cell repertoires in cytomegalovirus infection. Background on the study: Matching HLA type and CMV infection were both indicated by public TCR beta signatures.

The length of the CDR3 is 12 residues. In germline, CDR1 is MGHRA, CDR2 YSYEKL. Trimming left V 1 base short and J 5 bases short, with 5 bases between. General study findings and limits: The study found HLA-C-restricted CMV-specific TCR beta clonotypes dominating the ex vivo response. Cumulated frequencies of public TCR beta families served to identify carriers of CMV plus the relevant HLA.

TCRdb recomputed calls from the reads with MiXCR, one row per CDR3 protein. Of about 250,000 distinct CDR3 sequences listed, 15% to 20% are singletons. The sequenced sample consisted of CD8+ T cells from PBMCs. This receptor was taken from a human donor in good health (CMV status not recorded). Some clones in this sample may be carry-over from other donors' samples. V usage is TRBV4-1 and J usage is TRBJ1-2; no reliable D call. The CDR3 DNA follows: TGCGCCAGCAGCCAAGGGGATTATGGCTACACCTTC. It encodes CASSQGDYGYTF.